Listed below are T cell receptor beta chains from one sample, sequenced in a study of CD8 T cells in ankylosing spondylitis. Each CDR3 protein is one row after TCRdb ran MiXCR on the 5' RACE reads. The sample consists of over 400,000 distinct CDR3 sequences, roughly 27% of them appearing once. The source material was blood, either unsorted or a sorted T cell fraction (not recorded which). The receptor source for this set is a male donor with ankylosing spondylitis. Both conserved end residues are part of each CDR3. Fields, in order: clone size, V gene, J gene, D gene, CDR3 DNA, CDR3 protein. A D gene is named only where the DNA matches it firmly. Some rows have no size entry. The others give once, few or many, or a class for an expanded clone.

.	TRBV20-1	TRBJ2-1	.	TGCAGTGCTACACCCCGTGGACAGCGGTTGTTCTTC	CSATPRGQRLFF
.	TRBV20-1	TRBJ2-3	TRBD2	TGCAGTGCTAGCGTACTAGCGGGAGAGGGGGATACGCAGTATTTT	CSASVLAGEGDTQYF
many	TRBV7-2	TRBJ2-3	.	TGTGCCAGCAGCTTAGAAGGGGCGGGAGATACGCAGTATTTT	CASSLEGAGDTQYF
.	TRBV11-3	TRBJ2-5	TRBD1	TGTGCCAGCCAGGGGGCTGCAGGGTCGGAGACCCAGTACTTC	CASQGAAGSETQYF
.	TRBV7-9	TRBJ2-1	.	TGTGCCAGCAGCGAACAGGGTTGGGCCTACAATGAGCAGTTCTTC	CASSEQGWAYNEQFF
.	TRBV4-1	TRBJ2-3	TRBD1	TGCGCCAGCAGCCAGCACCCGGGACAGGGGGCGGATACGCAGTATTTT	CASSQHPGQGADTQYF
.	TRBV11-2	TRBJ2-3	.	TGTGCCAGCAGCTTAGAGACGCGCACAGATACGCAGTATTTT	CASSLETRTDTQYF
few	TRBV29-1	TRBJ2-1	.	TGCAGCGTTGCCCGAGGGCTAGAGCCCATCTTC	CSVARGLEPIF
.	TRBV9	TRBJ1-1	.	TGTGCCAGCACCGAGTTTATGAGGGTGGACACTGAAGCTTTCTTT	CASTEFMRVDTEAFF
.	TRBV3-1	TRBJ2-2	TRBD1	TGTGCCAGCAGCCAAGATGGGACAGGGGGCGTCGGGGAGCTGTTTTTT	CASSQDGTGGVGELFF
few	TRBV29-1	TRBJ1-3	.	TGCAGCGCCCGCTCAGGGTCTGGAAACACCATATATTTT	CSARSGSGNTIYF
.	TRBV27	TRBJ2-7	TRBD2	TGTGCCAGCAGACTAGCGGGTTCCTACGAGCAGTACTTC	CASRLAGSYEQYF
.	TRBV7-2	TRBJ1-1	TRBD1	TGTGCCAGCAGCATACAGGGGTCCATGAACACTGAAGCTTTCTTT	CASSIQGSMNTEAFF
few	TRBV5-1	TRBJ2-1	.	TGCGCCAGCAGCTTGGTCGGGAGAGACAATGAGCAGTTCTTC	CASSLVGRDNEQFF
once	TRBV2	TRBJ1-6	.	TGTGCCAGCAGTTCCACCAGGAGGGGGATCGCCTATAATTCACCCCTCCACTTT	CASSSTRRGIAYNSPLHF
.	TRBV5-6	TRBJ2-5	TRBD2	TGTGCCAGCAGCTTGGATGGGGCTAGCGGGAGAGCAAAAGAGACCCAGTACTTC	CASSLDGASGRAKETQYF
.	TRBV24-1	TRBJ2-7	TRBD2	TGTGCCACCGGGATTGCTAGCGGGGGAGCGCAGTACTTC	CATGIASGGAQYF
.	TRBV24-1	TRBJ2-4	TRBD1	TGTGCCACCAGTGGCGACAGGGGGGGCAAAAACATTCAGTACTTC	CATSGDRGGKNIQYF
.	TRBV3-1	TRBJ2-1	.	TGTGCCAGCAGAAAAAATTACAATGAGCAGTTCTTC	CASRKNYNEQFF
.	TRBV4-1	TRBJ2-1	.	TGCGCCAGCAGCCAAATCGGGACTCCAGGGTTCGATGAGCAGTTCTTC	CASSQIGTPGFDEQFF
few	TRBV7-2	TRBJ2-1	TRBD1	TGTGCCAGCAGCTTATACGGGACAGGGTACAGCAATGAGCAGTTCTTC	CASSLYGTGYSNEQFF
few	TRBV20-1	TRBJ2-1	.	TGCAGTGCTAGAGATCCTCTGACTTCCTACAATGAGCAGTTCTTC	CSARDPLTSYNEQFF
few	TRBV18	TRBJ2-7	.	TGTGCCAGCTCACCACCCGGAGCCGAGCAGTACTTC	CASSPPGAEQYF
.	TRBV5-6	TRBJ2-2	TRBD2	TGTGCCAGCAGCTCCCCCGGGGGGTTCGCGAACACCGGGGAGCTGTTTTTT	CASSSPGGFANTGELFF
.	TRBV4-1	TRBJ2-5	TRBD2	TGCGCCAGCAGCCAAGGACTAGCGAGAGAGACCCAGTACTTC	CASSQGLARETQYF
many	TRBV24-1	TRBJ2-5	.	TGTGCCACCAGTGATCCTCAGGGAAGTGAGACCCAGTACTTC	CATSDPQGSETQYF
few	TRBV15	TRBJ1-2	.	TGTGCCACCAGCAGAGTCAGGCATAGTTTTAATAACTATGGCTACACCTTC	CATSRVRHSFNNYGYTF
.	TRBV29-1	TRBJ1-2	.	TGCAGCGTTGAGGGGGCGGGCGGCTACACCTTC	CSVEGAGGYTF
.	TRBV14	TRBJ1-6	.	TGTGCCAGCAGTCGACTGAGCTCCTATAATTCACCCCTCCACTTT	CASSRLSSYNSPLHF
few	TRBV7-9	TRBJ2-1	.	TGTGCCAGCAGCCCGTTCGAAGCAAACAATGAGCAGTTCTTC	CASSPFEANNEQFF
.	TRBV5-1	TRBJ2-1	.	TGCGCCAGCAGCTACCGACAGGCTAGCTCCTACAATGAGCAGTTCTTC	CASSYRQASSYNEQFF
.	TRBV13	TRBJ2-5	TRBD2	TGTGCCAGCAGCTCAAACAACCTGGGGAGGACTAGCGGCCAAGAGACCCAGTACTTC	CASSSNNLGRTSGQETQYF
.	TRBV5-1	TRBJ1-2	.	TGCGCCAGCAGCTTGGTGCCGGGGTTTAGCTATGGCTACACCTTC	CASSLVPGFSYGYTF
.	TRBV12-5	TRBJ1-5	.	TGTGCTAGTGGTTTAGCTAAGGGTCAGCCCCAGCATTTT	CASGLAKGQPQHF
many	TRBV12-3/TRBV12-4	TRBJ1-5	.	TGTGCCAGCAGCCCCTCGGGGGAACAGCCCCAGCATTTT	CASSPSGEQPQHF
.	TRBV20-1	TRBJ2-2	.	TGCAGTGCTAGAGATAGGGTCCCTTCGACCGGGGAGCTGTTTTTT	CSARDRVPSTGELFF
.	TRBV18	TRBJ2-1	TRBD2	TGTGCCAGCTCACAGGCCCATCCGGGGGGGGATGAGCAGTTCTTC	CASSQAHPGGDEQFF
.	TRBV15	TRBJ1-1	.	TGTGCCACCAGCAGAGTTGTCACTGAAGCTTTCTTT	CATSRVVTEAFF
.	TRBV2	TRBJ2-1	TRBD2	TGTGCCAGCAGTCCGGGACTAGCGGGAGGGTGGCAGTTCTTC	CASSPGLAGGWQFF
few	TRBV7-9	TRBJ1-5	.	TGTGCCAGCAGCTTAGTTCCAAATCAGCCCCAGCATTTT	CASSLVPNQPQHF
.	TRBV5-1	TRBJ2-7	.	TGCGCCAGCAGCGCCGTAAGAACAGGGGGGGCCCACGAGCAGTACTTC	CASSAVRTGGAHEQYF
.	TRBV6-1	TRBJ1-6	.	TGTGCCAGCAGCGTCGACAGTAGCTCCTATAATTCACCCCTCCACTTT	CASSVDSSSYNSPLHF
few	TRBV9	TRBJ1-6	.	TGTGCCAGTGGGATGGGGGGCGACAGCTCCTATAATTCACCCCTCCACTTT	CASGMGGDSSYNSPLHF
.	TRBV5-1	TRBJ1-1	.	TGCGCCAGCAGCTTAGGGACGGTAAGGCTGGCTGAAGCTTTCTTT	CASSLGTVRLAEAFF
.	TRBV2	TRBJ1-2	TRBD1	TGTGCCAGCAGTGTAAAACAGGGGTACGGCTACACCTTC	CASSVKQGYGYTF
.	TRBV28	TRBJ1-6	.	TGTGCCAGCAGTACGGGCCCCGATAGCTCCTATAATTCACCCCTCCACTTT	CASSTGPDSSYNSPLHF
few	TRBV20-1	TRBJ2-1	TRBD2	TGCAGTGCTAGAGATCGTACTAGCGGTAACAATGAGCAGTTCTTC	CSARDRTSGNNEQFF
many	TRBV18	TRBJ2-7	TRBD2	TGTGCCAGCTCTCGTGGACTAGCGGGAGGATACGAGCAGTACTTC	CASSRGLAGGYEQYF
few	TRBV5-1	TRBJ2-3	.	TGCGCCAGCGCTAGAACTACAGATACGCAGTATTTT	CASARTTDTQYF
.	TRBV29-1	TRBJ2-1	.	TGCAGCGTTGACAGCAGGTCTACTGAGCAGTTCTTC	CSVDSRSTEQFF
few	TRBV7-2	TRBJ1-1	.	TGTGCCAGCAAGCTTCTGGGGGCGGGGCAGCACACTGAAGCTTTCTTT	CASKLLGAGQHTEAFF
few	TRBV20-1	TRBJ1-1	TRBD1	TGCAGTGCCAAGGAATTTACAGGGGGGAACACTGAAGCTTTCTTT	CSAKEFTGGNTEAFF
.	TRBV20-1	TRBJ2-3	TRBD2	TGCAGTGCTGCAGCGGGACTGCACACAGATACGCAGTATTTT	CSAAAGLHTDTQYF
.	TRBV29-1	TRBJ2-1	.	TGCAGCGTTGAGGCACGGGAATTCAACAATGAGCAGTTCTTC	CSVEAREFNNEQFF
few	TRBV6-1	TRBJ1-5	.	TGTGCCAGCAGTGAAGTAGGACAGAGCAATCAGCCCCAGCATTTT	CASSEVGQSNQPQHF
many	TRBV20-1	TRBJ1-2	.	TGCAGTGCCCCCGGGCCAGGGCGCGCCCGTCTCCTGGGGGGCTACACCTTC	CSAPGPGRARLLGGYTF
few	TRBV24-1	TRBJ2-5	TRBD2	TGTGCCACCAGTGGACTAGCGGGGGAGACCCAGTACTTC	CATSGLAGETQYF
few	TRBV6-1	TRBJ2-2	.	TGTGCCAGCACGGGCGGGTTTAACACCGGGGAGCTGTTTTTT	CASTGGFNTGELFF
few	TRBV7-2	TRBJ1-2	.	TGTGCCAGCAGCCCCTCGACAGGTTCCTATGGCTACACCTTC	CASSPSTGSYGYTF